This is a list of T cell receptor beta chains from one sample in a study of cytomegalovirus exposure and HLA in healthy donors. Sequenced by immunoSEQ multiplex PCR; TCRdb stores in-frame clones only, minus some. The sample consists of roughly 150,000 clones, roughly four fifths of them appearing once. The specimen was PBMCs. The receptors were gathered from a girl aged 2 to 10 in good health and CMV-seropositive. Each CDR3 is given with its conserved first and last residue. Fields, in order: clone size, J gene, CDR3 length, V gene, CDR3 protein. A row's size may be missing; if present it is once, few, many or a size class.

-,TRBJ2-7,15,TRBV4-1,CASSQDSVENYEQYF
-,TRBJ2-1,15,TRBV9,CASSGGGTIYNEQFF
-,TRBJ2-7,11,TRBV20-1,CSARDGYEQYF
-,TRBJ1-5,13,TRBV28,CASSWTGYQPQHF
-,TRBJ1-2,15,TRBV28,CASSPLEAGYYGYTF
-,TRBJ2-2,12,TRBV27,CASSPLGGELFF
-,TRBJ2-5,12,TRBV28,CASSLTIETQYF
once,TRBJ2-5,12,TRBV10-2,CASSGGQETQYF
-,TRBJ1-2,15,TRBV6-1,CASSDWQDYNYGYTF
-,TRBJ2-1,15,TRBV10-3,CAISGPPKGGDEQFF
-,TRBJ2-2,17,TRBV7-9,CASSLRRRGLSAGELFF
-,TRBJ1-1,12,TRBV30,CAWSPGVTEAFF
-,TRBJ2-2,15,TRBV29-1,CSVAPLAAITGELFF
few,TRBJ2-3,14,TRBV6-4,CASSESSGTDTQYF
-,TRBJ1-1,14,TRBV28,CASSLRGRYGEAFF
-,TRBJ1-2,13,TRBV19,CASSIGALYGYTF
-,TRBJ2-7,15,TRBV2,CASSGFTGLVGEQYF
once,TRBJ2-1,16,TRBV5-1,CASSSEVGQGYNEQFF
-,TRBJ2-1,15,TRBV11-2,CASKGLGQGSDEQFF
-,TRBJ1-5,15,TRBV10-1,CASTENLTGNQPQHF
-,TRBJ2-7,15,TRBV4-1,CASSQNWGGPYEQYF
-,TRBJ2-3,14,TRBV29-1,CSVDTRLAADTQYF
few,TRBJ2-3,15,TRBV15,CATSAGTASTDTQYF
-,TRBJ1-1,14,TRBV6-1,CASSDVDRNTEAFF
-,TRBJ2-2,15,TRBV6-4,CASSDSREGTGELFF
-,TRBJ1-6,11,TRBV20-1,CSANLGSPLHF
few,TRBJ1-2,13,TRBV11-2,CASSSPGIWGYTF
-,TRBJ1-4,12,TRBV7-9,CASSPSEVRLFF
-,TRBJ1-4,14,TRBV27,CASMLTGLNEKLFF
-,TRBJ2-5,18,TRBV30,CAWSVGSGRARNQETQYF
once,TRBJ2-7,15,TRBV28,CASTPGAGASYEQYF
few,TRBJ1-1,15,TRBV10-1,CASSEGTGAMTEAFF
-,TRBJ2-7,15,TRBV19,CASSIPGQGTYEQYF
-,TRBJ2-7,14,TRBV29-1,CSALQGVSSYEQYF
-,TRBJ2-2,13,TRBV10-2,CASSGQGAGELFF
-,TRBJ2-7,15,TRBV5-1,CASSSRGSSSYEQYF
-,TRBJ2-5,17,TRBV10-2,CASSGGRDLNLQETQYF
-,TRBJ2-7,16,TRBV7-9,CASSHMSASADYEQYF
-,TRBJ2-7,14,TRBV19,CASSSAADHYEQYF
few,TRBJ2-7,12,TRBV2,CASDLTGVEQYF
-,TRBJ1-4,17,TRBV5-1,CASSFQGLLGTNEKLFF
-,TRBJ2-6,15,TRBV4-1,CASSLSHLGGNVLTF
-,TRBJ2-1,13,TRBV6-5,CASRAGGANEQFF
-,TRBJ2-3,16,TRBV10-1,CASSESGISARDTQYF
-,TRBJ1-3,14,TRBV30,CAWSFTGTGGGCYF
once,TRBJ2-1,12,TRBV9,CASSVQINEQFF